Below are 17 T cell receptor beta chains sequenced from a single sample in a study of blood T cells in healthy people across ages (dated by TCRdb to between 2014 and 2017). Library method: 5' RACE. The instrument was an Illumina HiSeq 2500. A second PCR of about 6 to 11 cycles was performed with a sample-barcoded 5' primer and a J-beta primer mix. The raw public data were reprocessed by TCRdb itself: fastp quality trimming at Q25, MiXCR clonotype calling, in-frame beta chains only. Entries are consolidated by CDR3 protein sequence, retaining the most common genes and DNA. Across this sample there are 910,000 or so distinct CDR3 sequences, with approximately 50% seen only once. The top ten hold roughly a fifth of the sample. Material: blood. These receptors all come from a woman aged 55-69 years in good health.

V is TRBV5-1 and J is TRBJ2-7; 9 bases line up with TRBD1. Germline CDR1 is SGHRS and CDR2 is YFSETQ. Trimming at V came to 4 bases and at J to 6 bases, leaving 5 bases not matched to a gene. CDR3 size: 13 residues. CDR3 residues: CASSGQGSGEQYF. In DNA form, the CDR3 reads TGCGCCAGCAGCGGACAGGGGAGCGGCGAGCAGTACTTC.

The rearrangement links TRBV20-1 to TRBJ2-7; 12 bases are shared with TRBD1. The V gene's germline CDR1 is DFQATT and CDR2 SNEGSKA (reference sequence). Trimming removed 5 bases from V and 5 bases from J; junction bases left unmatched: 10. The CDR3 extends over 15 amino acids. CDR3 DNA: TGCAGTGCTGCCGCTGTAGGGACAGGGGGCGACGAGCAGTACTTC. Translating it yields CSAAAVGTGGDEQYF.

The chain recombines TRBV5-1 with TRBJ1-2; no firm D call. There are 13 residues in the CDR3. V gave up 4 bases and J gave up 2 bases, with 9 bases separating them. Germline CDR1 and CDR2: SGHRS and YFSETQ. This CDR3 reads CASSPTQNYGYTF. The CDR3 bases are TGCGCCAGCAGCCCTACCCAGAACTATGGCTACACCTTC. Filled out from reference TRBV5-1 and TRBJ1-2, the complete variable domain reads KAGVTQTPRYLIKTRGQQVTLSCSPISGHRSVSWYQQTPGQGLQFLFEYFSETQRNKGNFPGRFSGRQFSNSRSEMNVSTLELGDSALYLCASSPTQNYGYTFGSGTRLTVV.

This chain links TRBV29-1 with TRBJ2-2; no reliable D call. This CDR3 contains 8 residues. The ends were cut back, 6 bases at V and 8 bases at J, with 1 base in the middle. Germline V lookup: CDR1 SQVTM, CDR2 ANQGSEA. The CDR3 bases are TGCAGCGTGGGGGAGCTGTTTTTT. Protein: CSVGELFF.

This clonotype was found once. The chain carries TRBV18 and TRBJ1-4, with D unresolved. CDR1 is KGHSH, CDR2 LQKENI, per germline. The length of the CDR3 is 14 residues. The V and J ends lost 4 bases and 4 bases respectively, with 10 bases between them. This chain's CDR3 is CASSLQAFNEKLFF. The CDR3 DNA reads as TGTGCCAGCTCACTCCAGGCATTTAATGAAAAACTGTTTTTT.

The rearrangement joins TRBV7-9 to TRBJ2-3; no definite D call. CDR3 length: 14 amino acids. V dropped 6 bases and J dropped 4 bases, with 14 bases sitting between them. Looked up from germline, CDR1 is SEHNR and CDR2 is FQNEAQ (reference sequence). CDR3 region: CASSRRRPPDTQYF. In DNA form, the CDR3 reads TGTGCCAGCAGTCGTCGCAGGCCTCCAGATACGCAGTATTTT.

This chain uses TRBV9 with TRBJ2-7, with a possible D match to TRBD2 (6 bases). CDR1 is SGDLS and CDR2 is YYNGEE in the germline V gene. V lost 4 bases and J 7 bases, leaving 30 bases between the germline ends. This CDR3 has 18 amino acids. CDR3 loop: CASSPSPHAGSNNNEQYF. Here the CDR3 DNA reads TGTGCCAGCAGCCCCTCTCCACACGCGGGGAGTAACAACAATGAGCAGTACTTC.

This clonotype was counted between two and nine times. This rearrangement joins TRBV29-1 to TRBJ2-1, with D unclear. Trimming shortened V by 5 bases and J by 6 bases, and 11 bases separated the two germline ends. The CDR3 is 12 residues long. Germline V gene data show CDR1 as SQVTM and CDR2 as ANQGSEA. CDR3 bases: TGCAGCGTTTCATTCGGAGTCAATGAGCAGTTCTTC. It yields the protein CSVSFGVNEQFF.

The chain recombines TRBV28 with TRBJ2-7; D call uncertain. CDR3 size: 13 residues. Deletions cut 6 bases from V and 4 bases from J, with 13 bases between. The V gene's germline CDR1 is MDHEN and CDR2 SYDVKM. The chain's CDR3 is CASRTVPTYEQYF. As DNA, the CDR3 is TGTGCCAGCAGGACGGTGCCCACGTACGAGCAGTACTTC.

The chain links TRBV6-2 or TRBV6-3 to TRBJ2-1, with D perhaps TRBD2 (5 bases). This CDR3 region has 14 residues. In germline, CDR1 is MNHEY, CDR2 SVGEGT. Trimming stripped 7 bases from V and 10 bases from J, with 20 bases between. CDR3 loop: CASIFTGTHREQFF. The CDR3, as DNA: TGTGCCAGCATTTTTACGGGAACCCACAGAGAGCAGTTCTTC.

The rearrangement links TRBV5-5 to TRBJ1-2; D ambiguous. The CDR3 totals 15 residues. V was clipped by 2 bases and J by 1 base, with 12 bases between them. Germline V CDR1 and CDR2: SGHKS, YYEKEE (reference sequence). CDR3 sequence: CASSLNPDFNYGYTF. The DNA of the CDR3 is TGTGCCAGCAGCTTAAACCCAGATTTTAACTATGGCTACACCTTC.

This clonotype has more than one count but fewer than ten. V gene TRBV29-1 combines with J gene TRBJ2-1; 8 positions match TRBD2. CDR1 is SQVTM and CDR2 is ANQGSEA in the germline V gene. The length of the CDR3 is 13 residues. The V gene end was trimmed by 4 bases and the J gene end by 5 bases; junction bases not matched to a gene: 4. The CDR3 nucleotides are TGCAGCGTTGGAGCGGGAGCCGACAATGAGCAGTTCTTC. As protein: CSVGAGADNEQFF.

This clonotype was observed a few times. This chain links TRBV5-1 with TRBJ2-1, with TRBD1 matching 8 bases. The CDR3 is 15 residues long. CDR1 and CDR2 (germline): SGHRS, YFSETQ. V lost 2 bases to trimming and J lost 4 bases; unmatched junction nucleotides: 5. The DNA for the CDR3 is TGCGCCAGCAGCTTTGCAGGGGGCGCATACAATGAGCAGTTCTTC. Its translation: CASSFAGGAYNEQFF.

A remark on this clonotype: An end of the junction differs from the germline gene, which may be a read error. The chain carries TRBV29-1 and TRBJ1-5, with D possibly TRBD1 on 6 matching bases. Germline values: CDR1 SQVTM, CDR2 ANQGSEA. There are 13 residues in the CDR3. The DNA for the CDR3 is TGCAGCGTTCTAACAGGGATGGATCAGCCTCAGCATTTT. Protein: CSVLTGMDQPQHF.

This clonotype has a count of ten or more. This chain links TRBV29-1 with TRBJ2-2; 7 bases fit TRBD1. The ends lost 4 bases at V and 3 bases at J; junction bases unmatched: 8. The CDR3 sequence is 15 residues long. CDR1 is SQVTM, CDR2 ANQGSEA, per germline. The CDR3 protein is CSVGYRGLDTGELFF. The DNA of the CDR3 is TGCAGCGTTGGATACAGGGGCCTCGACACCGGGGAGCTGTTTTTT.

In its sample, this clonotype was seen a few times. This sequence joins TRBV28 and TRBJ2-4; weak D call: TRBD2 (5 bases). Germline assignment: CDR1 MDHEN and CDR2 SYDVKM. Trimming took off 5 bases at V and 3 bases at J, with 20 bases between the two ends. The CDR3 contains 17 residues. CDR3 region: CASSPQAGLGVKNIQYF. CDR3 nucleotide sequence: TGTGCCAGCAGTCCCCAGGCAGGTCTGGGAGTCAAAAACATTCAGTACTTC.

The CDR3 nucleotides read TGCAGTGCTAGCGAACAGGGGCCCAACGGGGCCCAGTACTTC. Its protein product is CSASEQGPNGAQYF. This chain uses TRBV20-1 with TRBJ2-5, with 7 nucleotides matching TRBD1. CDR3 length: 14 amino acids. V lost 3 bases to trimming and J lost 9 bases; unmatched junction nucleotides: 13. CDR1 is DFQATT, CDR2 SNEGSKA, per germline (reference sequence).